This T cell receptor beta chain was captured by sequencing in a study of OX40 agonist ivuxolimab in advanced cancers. At the level of the study: Males comprised around 80% of the group, whose mean age was approximately 60 years (range 23 to 79). Of the participants, over 30% had some prior anti-PD-1, anti-PD-L1 or anti-CTLA-4 therapy, which was allowed.

This clone occurred a few times. The data were produced by immunoSEQ multiplex PCR, yet TCRdb's version contains in-frame clones alone and is incomplete. Of about 78,000 clones listed, roughly 92% are singletons. V shed 1 base and J shed 3 bases, with 6 bases lying between them. Germline values: CDR1 SGHAT, CDR2 FQNNGV. CDR3 length: 13 residues. This sequence joins TRBV11-2 and TRBJ1-2; D ambiguous. The origin of this receptor is an adult with an advanced solid tumor such as melanoma, head and neck, liver or kidney cancer. The specimen comprised CD4+ or CD8+ T cells sorted from blood, sampled in a trial of the OX40 agonist ivuxolimab. CDR3 protein: CASSLGGHYGYTF. DNA for the CDR3: TGTGCCAGCAGCTTAGGAGGTCACTATGGCTACACCTTC.